Detailed here is one T cell receptor (beta chain). V gave up 6 bases and J gave up 2 bases; unmatched junction bases: 8. The CDR3 is 15 amino acids. Germline V CDR1 and CDR2: MNHEY, SVGAGI. The authors' processing: The authors estimated nucleated cell counts from reference gene primer amplification. The method was immunoSEQ multiplex PCR; TCRdb's version includes in-frame clones alone and lacks a portion of them. The V and J calls and clone size come from that table; D and trimming were worked out from the DNA. Among approximately 120,000 clones listed, more than 70% were seen once. The record originates from a study of blood T cell repertoires in COVID-19. Across the study: The samples span acute and convalescent COVID-19 from the United States, Italy and Spain. PBMCs, B-cell-depleted T cells, or T cells were the source of the cDNA or gDNA that made up the material.

Input material: peripheral blood. The V gene is TRBV6-5, the J gene TRBJ2-7; TRBD2 agrees at 9 bases. This sequence originates from a human donor in a cohort sampled during active COVID-19. CDR3 sequence: CASRARSSGTYEQYF. CDR3 DNA sequence: TGTGCCAGCAGAGCGCGGTCTAGCGGGACCTACGAGCAGTACTTC.